The 8 T cell receptor beta chains in this list originate from one sample, sequenced in a study of blood T cells in healthy people across ages. Next came a second PCR, run for about 7 to 12 cycles, which used a sample-barcoded 5' primer along with a J-beta primer mix. MiXCR, run by TCRdb on the 5' RACE reads, gives a single entry per CDR3 protein. The sample yields approximately 880,000 distinct CDR3 sequences, roughly 48% seen once. The sample was blood. Every receptor here comes from a man between 25 and 39 years old in good health.

Remarks on this clonotype: A read error is possible here, since a much larger clone lies one base away. This chain links TRBV27 with TRBJ2-4; D perhaps matches TRBD1 (6 bases). Germline V gene data show CDR1 as MNHEY and CDR2 as SMNVEV (reference sequence). This CDR3 has 13 amino acids. The CDR3: CACSAQGKNIQYF. The CDR3 coding sequence is TGTGCCTGCAGTGCGCAGGGGAAAAACATTCAGTACTTC.

The V gene is TRBV6-1, the J gene TRBJ2-5; D gene unclear. Trimming removed 6 bases at V and 1 base at J, with 9 bases between. CDR1 is MNHNS, CDR2 SASEGT, per germline. This CDR3 comprises 13 residues. CDR3 region: CASSGVFQETQYF. The CDR3 DNA follows: TGTGCCAGCAGCGGTGTATTCCAAGAGACCCAGTACTTC.

This clonotype has just a few counts. The chain links TRBV5-1 to TRBJ2-1; maybe TRBD1 (6 bases). CDR3 length equals 16 residues. Germline CDR1 reads SGHRS; CDR2 reads YFSETQ. The V and J ends lost 2 bases and 5 bases respectively, with 17 bases between them. The CDR3 loop reads CASSFRGRGEDNEQFF. CDR3 nucleotides: TGCGCCAGCAGCTTCCGGGGCAGGGGAGAGGACAATGAGCAGTTCTTC.

This clonotype was detected a few times. The chain combines TRBV5-1 with TRBJ2-5; TRBD1 agrees at 9 bases. The CDR3 consists of 15 residues. Trimming removed 3 bases from V and 1 base from J; junction bases left unmatched: 4. The germline CDR1 and CDR2 sequences are SGHRS and YFSETQ. The CDR3 nucleotides are TGCGCCAGCAGCTGGACAGGGGATATCCAAGAGACCCAGTACTTC. The encoded protein is CASSWTGDIQETQYF.

This clonotype appeared a few times. The rearrangement links TRBV6-5 to TRBJ1-2; D is possibly TRBD1 (5 bases). V lost 10 bases and J 0 bases, leaving 15 bases between the germline ends. This CDR3 spans 14 amino acids. Germline V gene data show CDR1 as MNHEY and CDR2 as SVGAGI. The CDR3 spells CATSSGTTNYGYTF. The CDR3 coding sequence is TGTGCCACCTCCTCCGGGACGACTAACTATGGCTACACCTTC.

This clonotype was detected once. The chain carries TRBV7-9 and TRBJ2-7; 8 bases fit TRBD1. The CDR3 is made up of 15 amino acids. Germline values: CDR1 SEHNR, CDR2 FQNEAQ (reference sequence). V gave up 3 bases and J gave up 1 base; unmatched junction bases: 5. This chain's CDR3 is CASSFGQGDSYEQYF. The DNA for the CDR3 is TGTGCCAGCAGCTTCGGACAGGGCGATTCCTACGAGCAGTACTTC.

This clonotype came up many times. J is TRBJ2-5 and V is TRBV11-2; 8 bases line up with TRBD1. V shed 5 bases, J shed 5 bases, and the junction held 10 bases outside the gene matches. This CDR3 has 15 amino acids. Germline CDR1 is SGHAT and CDR2 is FQNNGV. The CDR3 protein is CASSLLTGQEETQYF. The CDR3, as DNA: TGTGCCAGCAGCCTACTGACGGGACAGGAGGAGACCCAGTACTTC.

The sample holds many counts of this clonotype. J is TRBJ2-1 and V is TRBV6-4; 9 bases agree with TRBD2. The junction had 8 bases not matched to a gene; V was cut back by 3 bases and J by 8 bases. Germline V gene data show CDR1 as MRHNA and CDR2 as SNTAGT. The CDR3 length is 15 residues. The CDR3 protein is CASSDEAGGPDEQFF. CDR3 DNA: TGTGCCAGCAGTGATGAGGCGGGGGGGCCAGATGAGCAGTTCTTC.